This T cell receptor beta chain originates from a study of T cells in Graves' hyperthyroidism and ophthalmopathy. Study-wide findings and caveats: Blood held most thyroid clonotypes expanded above 0.001 frequency.

TCR beta CDR3 regions were amplified from RNA transcripts. TCR CDR3 regions were first amplified by RT-PCR with HTBI primers. From the multiplex PCR reads, TCRdb called clonotypes with MiXCR, one entry per CDR3 protein. The table lists hundreds of thousands of distinct CDR3 sequences, 20% of them singletons. A word on this clonotype: Antigen specificity is unknown.

Material for sequencing was blood. The source is a man aged 40-50 years with Graves' ophthalmopathy.

DNA for the CDR3: TGTGCCAGTAGTAATTTACAAGAGACCCAGTACTTC. This encodes CASSNLQETQYF. The chain uses TRBV19 and TRBJ2-5; D gene uncertain. This CDR3 contains 12 residues. Germline CDR1 reads LNHDA; CDR2 reads SQIVND (reference sequence). Deletions cut 4 bases from V and 2 bases from J, with 5 bases between.